One and the same sample provided the 9 T cell receptor beta chains below, sequenced in a study of blood T cell repertoires in COVID-19. TCRdb's table, derived via immunoSEQ multiplex PCR, lists solely in-frame clones and lacks some. Here the sample spans approximately 62,000 clones, over 75% being singletons. The sample comprised peripheral blood. The source of these receptors is a man older than 75 with acute or convalescent COVID-19.

The chain has TRBV5-4 and TRBJ1-1; TRBD1 matches at 7 bases. Germline CDR1 reads SGHNT; CDR2 reads YYREEE (reference sequence). The J segment lost 2 bases and the V segment lost 4 bases, leaving 5 bases of the junction unmatched. The CDR3 sequence is 14 residues long. Here the CDR3 reads CASSLGDRNTEAFF. The CDR3, as DNA: TGTGCCAGCAGCCTTGGGGACAGAAACACTGAAGCTTTCTTT.

This clone was found a few times. V usage is TRBV6-6 and J usage is TRBJ1-6; 7 bases match TRBD1. The CDR3 has 14 amino acids. The ends lost 5 bases at V and 10 bases at J; junction bases unmatched: 8. CDR1 is MNHNY, CDR2 SVGAGI, per germline (reference sequence). The CDR3 loop is CASSPQGLRSPLHF. CDR3 DNA sequence: TGTGCCAGCAGTCCACAGGGGTTAAGGTCACCCCTCCACTTT.

The rearrangement uses TRBV5-5 and TRBJ2-7; 8 bases fit TRBD1. The CDR3 runs 16 residues. V trimming: 4 bases; J trimming: 3 bases; junction bases outside the gene matches: 12. Germline V gene data show CDR1 as SGHKS and CDR2 as YYEKEE (reference sequence). The CDR3 sequence is CASSTQAGTGNYEQYF. The CDR3 region has the DNA TGTGCCAGCAGCACACAAGCCGGGACAGGAAACTACGAGCAGTACTTC.

This chain connects TRBV3-1 (or the pseudogene TRBV3-2) to TRBJ1-5; TRBD1 matches 7 bases. Trimming removed 2 bases from V and 4 bases from J; junction bases left unmatched: 5. The CDR3 extends over 15 amino acids. From germline, CDR1 is LGHDT and CDR2 YNNKEL (reference sequence). This chain's CDR3 is CASSQLGGRNQPQHF. CDR3 DNA: TGTGCCAGCAGCCAATTAGGGGGCAGGAATCAGCCCCAGCATTTT.

This clone was detected a few times. This chain links TRBV6-1 with TRBJ1-1; tentative D call: TRBD1 (5 bases). The V end was cut by 3 bases, the J end by 4 bases, with 9 bases between. This CDR3 region has 13 residues. Per germline, CDR1 MNHNS and CDR2 SASEGT. In DNA form, the CDR3 reads TGTGCCAGCAGTGAGGGGCCGGGCACTGAAGCTTTCTTT. This gives the protein CASSEGPGTEAFF.

This clone has a single count. The V call is TRBV6-5, the J call TRBJ2-1; 12 bases are a match to TRBD2. The germline V gene encodes CDR1 MNHEY and CDR2 SVGAGI. V shed 6 bases and J 9 bases; nucleotides not matched to a gene: 9. The CDR3 spans 15 residues. As DNA, the CDR3 is TGTGCCAGCAGCGGTTGGACTAGCGGGGTGGGTGAGCAGTTCTTC. Protein: CASSGWTSGVGEQFF.

The chain uses TRBV12-3 or TRBV12-4 and TRBJ1-1, with TRBD1 matching 7 bases. The CDR3 consists of 13 residues. With 7 bases clipped from V and 4 bases from J, the junction kept 6 bases outside the gene matches. The CDR3 coding sequence is TGTGCCAGCATCCAACAGGGGATCACTGAAGCTTTCTTT. This encodes CASIQQGITEAFF.

The chain has TRBV6-6 and TRBJ2-7, with TRBD1 matching over 10 bases. Losses at the gene ends were 4 bases for V and 1 base for J; bases not matched to a gene: 7. The CDR3 covers 16 residues. CDR1 is MNHNY, CDR2 SVGAGI, per germline (reference sequence). The CDR3 DNA reads as TGTGCCAGCAGTTCCAAAAGGACAGGGGGGTCCTACGAGCAGTACTTC. Encoded protein: CASSSKRTGGSYEQYF.

The CDR3 here is CAISAQGLAMNTEAFF. The CDR3 DNA sequence: TGTGCCATCAGTGCACAGGGCCTGGCAATGAACACTGAAGCTTTCTTT. This chain uses TRBV10-3 with TRBJ1-1; a possible D gene is TRBD1 (6 bases). The CDR3 runs to 16 residues. Germline V gene sequence: CDR1 ENHRY, CDR2 SYGVKD. The V gene lost 4 bases and the J gene lost 0 bases, with 15 bases spanning the gap.